This entry describes one T cell receptor beta chain. The antigen is not known. TCRdb analysed the 5' RACE reads with MiXCR anew, one entry per CDR3 protein. This sample has approximately 57,000 distinct CDR3 sequences, with around 20% found just once. Study-wide points: Tumor Tregs overlapped most with tumor, then blood, naive CD4+ cells.

V lost 11 bases and J 4 bases, leaving 20 bases between the germline ends. This CDR3 region has 14 residues. From germline, CDR1 is MNHNS and CDR2 SASEGT. Tregs were sorted as CD4+CD25+CD127-/low cells. The specimen was tumor-infiltrating Tregs sorted from the breast tumor. This sequence joins TRBV6-1 and TRBJ2-5, with D uncertain. The TCR originated in a female donor with breast cancer. CDR3 sequence reads: CAHSRQPLGETQYF. DNA for the CDR3: TGTGCCCACTCGCGGCAGCCCCTCGGAGAGACCCAGTACTTC.